A single sample gave rise to the 8 T cell receptor beta chains below, sequenced in a study of T cells in women clearing cervical HPV infection (dated by TCRdb to between 2017 and 2018). The library was made by the immunoSEQ multiplex PCR assay. In TCRdb, the immuneACCESS table is reduced to in-frame sequences with V and J assigned. These tables do not hold every clone; where another copy was compared, an unresolved V gene accounts for under half, and the others remain unexplained. The table held for this sample gives some 25,000 clones. The ten largest clones represent about 6% of the sample. The sample consisted of blood buffy coat. Source of these receptors: a woman aged 18-70 years with a cervical HPV16 infection that either progressed to CIN3+ or cleared (not recorded which).

The CDR3 DNA, read in part, is TGTGCCAGCAGCTTACTCGACTTGACCCAGGGGACCTACGAG. This gives the protein CASSLLDLTQGTYE. The full CDR3 is CASSLLDLTQGTYEQYF. J is TRBJ2-7 and V is TRBV7-8, with D tentatively TRBD1 (6 bases). Read sequence stops 3 residues before the CDR3 end, and the germline J gene provides the missing end. V lost 2 bases, J lost 2 bases, and 19 bases lay in between. Germline V CDR1 and CDR2: SGHVS, FQNEAQ. The CDR3 contains 17 residues. Full variable domain (outside the CDR3, taken from reference TRBV7-8 and TRBJ2-7): GAGVSQSPRYKVAKRGQDVALRCDPISGHVSLFWYQQALGQGPEFLTYFQNEAQLDKSGLPSDRFFAERPEGSVSTLKIQRTQQEDSAVYLCASSLLDLTQGTYEQYFGPGTRLTVT.

Remarks on this clone: Read sequence stops 3 residues before the CDR3 end, and the germline J gene provides the missing end. The V gene is TRBV18, the J gene TRBJ1-1, with D possibly being TRBD1 (6 bases). The CDR3 is 17 residues long. CDR1 is KGHSH and CDR2 is LQKENI in the germline V gene. Deletions cut 6 bases from V and 1 base from J, with 21 bases between. The CDR3 spells CASSPFDRTLGNTEAFF. The CDR3 DNA, read in part, is TGTGCCAGCTCTCCATTTGACAGGACCCTGGGGAACACTGAA.

Comment on this clone: Read data end 3 residues before the CDR3 end; the end is taken from the germline J gene. The chain links TRBV20-1 to TRBJ2-2; 7 bases are a match to TRBD1. The CDR3 runs 15 residues. Germline V gene lookup returns CDR1 DFQATT and CDR2 SNEGSKA (reference sequence). V lost 3 bases to trimming and J lost 4 bases; unmatched junction nucleotides: 8. CDR3 residues: CSARRTGSSTGELFF. CDR3 bases read: TGCAGTGCTAGGCGGACAGGTTCAAGCACCGGGGAG.

As regards this clone: The CDR3 goes on 3 residues after the read ends, and that part is filled in from the germline J gene. This chain uses TRBV6-1 with TRBJ1-2; D is possibly TRBD1 (5 bases). The germline V gene has CDR1 MNHNS and CDR2 SASEGT. Trimming pared 4 bases from V and 5 bases from J, leaving 11 bases between. The CDR3 consists of 13 residues. The CDR3 region is CASSGQLGYGYTF. CDR3 DNA (partial): TGTGCCAGCAGTGGACAGCTGGGTTATGGC.

On this clone: The CDR3 is cut off 3 residues early in the read; its end comes from the germline J gene. The chain has TRBV5-4 and TRBJ2-1; tentatively, D is TRBD2 (6 bases). V was clipped by 4 bases and J by 3 bases, with 8 bases between them. Germline V gene sequence: CDR1 SGHNT, CDR2 YYREEE (reference sequence). This CDR3 region has 13 residues. The CDR3 loop reads CASSEDYYNEQFF. The CDR3 DNA, read in part, is TGTGCCAGCAGCGAGGACTACTACAATGAG.

About this clone: The read gets to within 3 residues of the CDR3 end, and the germline J gene fills in the rest. The rearrangement links TRBV20-1 to TRBJ2-7; 9 positions agree with TRBD2. With 3 bases clipped from V and 2 bases from J, the junction kept 11 bases outside the gene matches. Germline lookup yields CDR1 DFQATT and CDR2 SNEGSKA (reference sequence). This CDR3 has 16 residues. CDR3 DNA, as far as it was read: TGCAGTGCTAGGATCGGCCGGTCTAGCGGGACCTACGAG. Its protein is CSARIGRSSGTYE. The whole CDR3 reads CSARIGRSSGTYEQYF.

To note about this clone: With the read ending 3 residues before the CDR3 end, the germline J gene is used to fill in that end. The chain combines TRBV18 with TRBJ2-2; D is uncertain. The CDR3 loop spans 13 amino acids. The germline V gene encodes CDR1 KGHSH and CDR2 LQKENI. Incomplete CDR3 DNA: TGTGCCAGCTCACCACTGGTCGGTGAAAAG. Translated, it gives CASSPLVGEK. The full-length CDR3 reads as CASSPLVGEKLFF.

This clone is deemed medium-sized by its frequency. The read ends 3 residues before the CDR3 terminus; that terminus is restored from the germline J gene. The chain links TRBV30 to TRBJ1-5; tentative D call: TRBD1 (6 bases). The germline V and J ends were trimmed by 6 bases and 3 bases, with 15 bases remaining between them. Germline V gene sequence: CDR1 GTSNPN, CDR2 SVGIG (reference sequence). The CDR3 loop spans 14 amino acids. CDR3 DNA (partial): TGTGCCTGTCAGTTTGGGGGCTACAATCAGCCC. It encodes CACQFGGYNQP. The whole CDR3 protein is CACQFGGYNQPQHF.